These 27 T cell receptor beta chains originate from one sample sequenced in a study of blood T cell repertoires in COVID-19. Using immunoSEQ multiplex PCR, the repertoire was profiled, and TCRdb retains in-frame clones only, with some absent. This sample has over 45,000 clones, with over 70% found just once. Material for sequencing was peripheral blood. These receptors all stem from a woman aged 45-65 years with active or convalescent COVID-19.

The V gene is TRBV5-6, the J gene TRBJ2-1; tentative D call: TRBD1 (6 bases). Between the trimmed V and J ends, which lost 4 bases and 1 base, there was a span of 15 bases. The CDR3 spans 16 residues. Germline CDR1 and CDR2: SGHDT and YYEEEE. CDR3 loop: CASSPIRDTSYNEQFF. The CDR3 region has the DNA TGTGCCAGCAGCCCGATCCGGGACACTTCCTACAATGAGCAGTTCTTC.

This clone turned up a few times. The chain recombines TRBV13 with TRBJ2-7; 9 bases map to TRBD1. CDR1 and CDR2 from the germline V gene are PRHDT and FYEKMQ (reference sequence). The CDR3 totals 15 residues. V lost 0 bases, J lost 4 bases, and 4 bases stayed unmatched. The CDR3 loop is CASSLGDRGWYEQYF. The CDR3 DNA is TGTGCCAGCAGCTTAGGGGACAGGGGATGGTACGAGCAGTACTTC.

The chain links TRBV19 to TRBJ2-1, with 8 bases matching TRBD2. CDR1 is LNHDA, CDR2 SQIVND, per germline (reference sequence). This CDR3 spans 15 amino acids. The ends lost 3 bases at V and 7 bases at J; junction bases unmatched: 8. The CDR3 region has the DNA TGTGCCAGTAGTATGACCAGCGGGAGTACGAATGAGCAGTTCTTC. This encodes CASSMTSGSTNEQFF.

This clone was detected only a few times. The rearrangement uses TRBV5-6 and TRBJ2-7, with D maybe TRBD2 (6 bases). The CDR3 runs to 13 residues. CDR1 SGHDT and CDR2 YYEEEE come from the germline V gene. Trimming cost V 5 bases and J 0 bases, with 9 bases left between them. CDR3 in DNA: TGTGCCAGCAGGTGGGGGGTCTCCTACGAGCAGTACTTC. This gives the protein CASRWGVSYEQYF. Full variable domain (missing parts from reference TRBV5-6 and TRBJ2-7): DAGVTQSPTHLIKTRGQQVTLRCSPKSGHDTVSWYQQALGQGPQFIFQYYEEEERQRGNFPDRFSGHQFPNYSSELNVNALLLGDSALYLCASRWGVSYEQYFGPGTRLTVT.

The chain uses TRBV9 and TRBJ2-2; TRBD2 matches 10 bases. From germline, CDR1 is SGDLS and CDR2 YYNGEE. This CDR3 is built from 16 residues. V lost 0 bases to trimming and J lost 7 bases; unmatched junction nucleotides: 6. CDR3 DNA sequence: TGTGCCAGCAGCGTAGCCCCCAGCGGGAGGGACGGGGAGCTGTTTTTT. It is translated as CASSVAPSGRDGELFF.

This clone was observed once. The CDR3 here is CASSQGTGDGYTF. For the CDR3, the DNA is TGTGCCAGCAGCCAAGGGACAGGGGATGGCTACACCTTC. The chain links TRBV3-1 (or the pseudogene TRBV3-2) to TRBJ1-2, with 9 bases matching TRBD1. CDR1 is LGHDT and CDR2 is YNNKEL in the germline V gene (reference sequence). The length of the CDR3 is 13 residues. J gave up 6 bases and V 1 base, and 0 bases lay outside the gene matches.

The chain uses TRBV7-9 and TRBJ2-7; TRBD1 aligns across 7 bases. J was trimmed by 3 bases and V by 2 bases; bases with no gene match: 10. The germline V gene has CDR1 SEHNR and CDR2 FQNEAQ (reference sequence). The CDR3 has 16 amino acids. CDR3 DNA sequence: TGTGCCAGCAGCTTAATAATGACAGGGATTGACTACGAGCAGTACTTC. This sequence encodes CASSLIMTGIDYEQYF.

The rearrangement joins TRBV9 to TRBJ2-3, with 11 positions matching TRBD2. The CDR3 runs to 15 residues. The germline CDR1 and CDR2 sequences are SGDLS and YYNGEE. V was pared by 3 bases and J by 2 bases, with 2 bases of the junction left unmatched. Here the CDR3 DNA reads TGTGCCAGCAGCGCTAGCGGGAGGAACACAGATACGCAGTATTTT. It is translated as CASSASGRNTDTQYF.

The chain carries TRBV19 and TRBJ2-2; 10 nucleotides agree with TRBD2. The CDR3 spans 16 residues. Germline trimming cut 4 bases from V and 4 bases from J; bases unmatched to any gene: 6. Germline V CDR1 and CDR2: LNHDA, SQIVND (reference sequence). As DNA, the CDR3 is TGTGCCAGTAGTAACAGCGGGAGGGTCGGCACCGGGGAGCTGTTTTTT. This sequence encodes CASSNSGRVGTGELFF.

The CDR3 DNA reads TGTGCCAGCAGACCTGGACTAGAGTCGAACACCGGGGAGCTGTTTTTT. Translation: CASRPGLESNTGELFF. V gene TRBV28 combines with J gene TRBJ2-2; TRBD2 aligns across 7 bases. V lost 6 bases, J lost 0 bases, and 7 bases stayed unmatched. The CDR3 consists of 16 residues. Per the germline V gene, CDR1 is MDHEN and CDR2 is SYDVKM.

The chain uses TRBV6-6 and TRBJ2-1; TRBD1 might be the D (6 bases). Germline assignment: CDR1 MNHNY and CDR2 SVGAGI (reference sequence). The CDR3 sequence is 15 residues long. Deletions cut 0 bases from V and 6 bases from J, with 12 bases between. The CDR3 nucleotides read TGTGCCAGCAGTTACTCGGGCCAGACAGGCAATGAGCAGTTCTTC. Its protein product is CASSYSGQTGNEQFF.

The rearrangement uses TRBV7-6 and TRBJ2-3; 10 positions match TRBD2. The CDR3 runs 17 residues. Germline CDR1 reads SGHVS; CDR2 reads FNYEAQ. The V gene end was trimmed by 1 base and the J gene end by 3 bases; junction bases not matched to a gene: 7. DNA for the CDR3: TGTGCCAGCAGCTTAGGGACTAGCGGAGGGGGTACAGATACGCAGTATTTT. Protein: CASSLGTSGGGTDTQYF.

This clone has a single count. For the CDR3, the DNA is TGTGCCAGCAGTTGGGACAGGGCGTGGGCCAACGTCCTGACTTTC. Protein: CASSWDRAWANVLTF. This chain uses TRBV7-9 with TRBJ2-6; TRBD1 aligns across 9 bases. The CDR3 is 15 amino acids. Germline loops: CDR1 SEHNR, CDR2 FQNEAQ (reference sequence). The V segment lost 6 bases and the J segment 5 bases; nucleotides outside the gene matches: 5.

The chain links TRBV3-1 (or the pseudogene TRBV3-2) to TRBJ2-1; 10 positions match TRBD2. The germline CDR1 and CDR2 sequences are LGHDT and YNNKEL (reference sequence). Germline trimming cut 0 bases from V and 6 bases from J; bases unmatched to any gene: 11. The CDR3 runs 18 residues. The CDR3 DNA follows: TGTGCCAGCAGCCAAGACTTCGCTAGCGGGGGACGGGCCAATGAGCAGTTCTTC. It codes for CASSQDFASGGRANEQFF.

This clone came up once. This sequence joins TRBV11-2 and TRBJ2-1; D perhaps matches TRBD1 (6 bases). From germline, CDR1 is SGHAT and CDR2 FQNNGV. CDR3 length equals 17 residues. V lost 5 bases and J lost 9, with 26 bases in between. The CDR3, as DNA: TGTGCCAGCAGCCTTGGAAACAGGGATTGGGGCAATAGTGAGCAGTTCTTC. This translates into CASSLGNRDWGNSEQFF.

The chain recombines TRBV2 with TRBJ2-7, with 7 bases matching TRBD1. There are 13 residues in the CDR3. The ends lost 4 bases at V and 2 bases at J; junction bases unmatched: 2. Germline CDR1 and CDR2: SNHLY and FYNNEI. CDR3 in amino acids: CASSGTGTYEQYF. CDR3 bases: TGTGCCAGCAGTGGGACAGGAACCTACGAGCAGTACTTC.

V and J are TRBV7-8 and TRBJ2-5; no reliable D call. This CDR3 is built from 13 residues. Trimming left V 1 base short and J 5 bases short, with 8 bases between. Germline-derived CDR1 and CDR2 are SGHVS and FQNEAQ. CDR3 region: CASSLGSQETQYF. Here the CDR3 DNA reads TGTGCCAGCAGCTTAGGGTCCCAGGAGACCCAGTACTTC.

This clone was counted a few times. The gene calls are TRBV24-1 and TRBJ2-1; 9 bases map to TRBD2. From germline, CDR1 is KGHDR and CDR2 SFDVKD. This CDR3 comprises 16 residues. Trimming at V came to 5 bases and at J to 0 bases, leaving 4 bases not matched to a gene. The CDR3 protein is CATSGSSGDSYNEQFF. The CDR3 DNA follows: TGTGCCACCAGTGGCTCTAGCGGGGACTCCTACAATGAGCAGTTCTTC.

In its sample, this clone was seen once. This chain joins TRBV30 and TRBJ1-2; TRBD1 might be the D (6 bases). The CDR3 extends over 11 amino acids. V lost 4 bases, J lost 6 bases, and 9 bases lay in between. Germline values: CDR1 GTSNPN, CDR2 SVGIG (reference sequence). The CDR3 nucleotides read TGTGCCTGGAAACAGGGTGATGGCTACACCTTC. Translating it yields CAWKQGDGYTF.

This clone has just a few counts. J is TRBJ2-1 and V is TRBV11-2; 8 bases map to TRBD2. Unmatched junction bases numbered 7, after V lost 0 bases and J lost 6 bases. The CDR3 contains 16 residues. The germline V gene encodes CDR1 SGHAT and CDR2 FQNNGV. The CDR3 DNA follows: TGTGCCAGCAGCTTAGATCGGGCTAGCGGGTCCAATGAGCAGTTCTTC. It translates to CASSLDRASGSNEQFF.

The CDR3 sequence: CASRQGPTGVNIQYF. CDR3 bases: TGTGCCAGCAGGCAGGGACCAACGGGAGTGAACATTCAGTACTTC. This chain links TRBV5-6 with TRBJ2-4; D perhaps matches TRBD2 (6 bases). There are 15 residues in the CDR3. Trimming removed 5 bases from V and 7 bases from J, with 19 bases in between. Germline CDR1 SGHDT, CDR2 YYEEEE.

The rearrangement joins TRBV6-4 to TRBJ2-1, with 12 bases lining up with TRBD2. Germline V gene lookup returns CDR1 MRHNA and CDR2 SNTAGT. The junction had 3 bases not matched to a gene; V was cut back by 0 bases and J by 9 bases. This CDR3 is built from 15 residues. This chain's CDR3 is CASSDSTSGRLEQFF. The CDR3 DNA follows: TGTGCCAGCAGTGACTCGACTAGCGGGAGACTTGAGCAGTTCTTC.

This clone was observed once. The genes are TRBV5-1 and TRBJ2-7, with TRBD1 as a possible D gene (7 bases). The CDR3 has 13 residues. Per the germline V gene, CDR1 is SGHRS and CDR2 is YFSETQ. The V end lost 4 bases, the J end lost 2 bases, and 10 bases lay between the germline ends. CDR3 region: CASSAGQPYEQYF. As DNA, the CDR3 is TGCGCCAGCAGCGCGGGACAGCCCTACGAGCAGTACTTC. Variable domain in full (rest from reference TRBV5-1 and TRBJ2-7): KAGVTQTPRYLIKTRGQQVTLSCSPISGHRSVSWYQQTPGQGLQFLFEYFSETQRNKGNFPGRFSGRQFSNSRSEMNVSTLELGDSALYLCASSAGQPYEQYFGPGTRLTVT.

V gene TRBV24-1 combines with J gene TRBJ2-7; 7 bases line up with TRBD2. The CDR3 spans 17 residues. J gave up 9 bases and V 3 bases, and 19 bases lay outside the gene matches. Per germline, CDR1 KGHDR and CDR2 SFDVKD. CDR3: CATSDLPGLDRRKPQYF. As DNA, the CDR3 is TGTGCCACCAGTGATCTCCCAGGACTAGATCGAAGGAAACCGCAGTACTTC.

The J gene is TRBJ2-7, the V gene TRBV29-1; 13 bases align to TRBD2. V lost 6 bases to trimming and J lost 3 bases; unmatched junction nucleotides: 8. The germline V gene has CDR1 SQVTM and CDR2 ANQGSEA. The CDR3 totals 15 residues. CDR3 sequence (DNA): TGCAGCGTCACCCTGGGACTAGCGGGGCTCTACGAGCAGTACTTC. This translates into CSVTLGLAGLYEQYF.

This clone is a singleton in its sample. CDR3 nucleotides: TGTGCCAGCAGCCAGGAAACCGGGACAGGAAATGAAAAACTGTTTTTT. This sequence encodes CASSQETGTGNEKLFF. The chain couples TRBV4-2 to TRBJ1-4, with 8 bases aligning to TRBD1. CDR1 is LGHNA, CDR2 YNFKEQ, per germline. The junction had 8 bases not matched to a gene; V was cut back by 3 bases and J by 5 bases. This CDR3 contains 16 residues.

This clone came up many times. This chain connects TRBV5-5 to TRBJ1-1; TRBD1 might be the D (6 bases). Germline CDR1 is SGHKS and CDR2 is YYEKEE (reference sequence). This CDR3 has 13 amino acids. The V end was cut by 4 bases, the J end by 8 bases, with 15 bases between. CDR3 sequence (DNA): TGTGCCAGCAGCCCATCCCCAGGGGTAGAAGCTTTCTTT. Translating it yields CASSPSPGVEAFF. Combining the CDR3 with reference TRBV5-5 and TRBJ1-1 gives the whole variable domain DAGVTQSPTHLIKTRGQQVTLRCSPISGHKSVSWYQQVLGQGPQFIFQYYEKEERGRGNFPDRFSARQFPNYSSELNVNALLLGDSALYLCASSPSPGVEAFFGQGTRLTVV.